This entry lists 21 T cell receptor beta chains sequenced from one sample in a study of blood T cells in healthy people across ages. Combining a sample-barcoded 5' primer with a J-beta primer mix, a second PCR ran for 7 to 11 cycles. TCRdb re-analysed the 5' RACE reads in MiXCR, keeping a single row per CDR3 protein. The sample consists of about 640,000 distinct CDR3 sequences, about 54% of them appearing once. The sequenced material came from blood. Receptors originate from a man aged 55 to 70 in good health.

V and J are TRBV10-3 and TRBJ1-2, with 9 bases aligning to TRBD1. Germline V gives CDR1 ENHRY, CDR2 SYGVKD. J was trimmed by 7 bases and V by 0 bases; bases with no gene match: 6. The CDR3 loop spans 15 amino acids. The CDR3 DNA reads TGTGCCATCAGTGAGTCCATACAGGGGGCAGGTGGCTACACCTTC. Protein sequence: CAISESIQGAGGYTF.

The chain combines TRBV12-3 or TRBV12-4 with TRBJ2-7; 10 nucleotides line up with TRBD1. The CDR3 runs to 13 residues. Trimming took 6 bases from V and 7 from J; bases not matched to a gene: 6. The chain's CDR3 is CASSDRGLGEQYF. The CDR3 nucleotides are TGTGCCAGCAGCGACAGGGGGCTCGGGGAGCAGTACTTC.

CDR3 coding DNA: TGTGCCAGCACTTCCTCCGGGACAGTTAACTATGGCTACACCTTC. Amino acid sequence: CASTSSGTVNYGYTF. The chain combines TRBV6-6 with TRBJ1-2; 7 nucleotides line up with TRBD1. Trimming at V came to 7 bases and at J to 1 base, leaving 9 bases not matched to a gene. CDR3 length: 15 amino acids. The germline V gene has CDR1 MNHNY and CDR2 SVGAGI (reference sequence).

This clonotype was seen many times. A read error may produce the germline difference seen at one junction end. The gene calls are TRBV5-1 and TRBJ2-5; 7 bases line up with TRBD1. The length of the CDR3 is 14 residues. The germline V gene encodes CDR1 SGHRS and CDR2 YFSETQ. The CDR3 DNA sequence: TGTGCCAGCAGCCCAGGGACAGCGCAAGAGACCCAGTACTTC. This encodes CASSPGTAQETQYF. The variable domain in full, with the rest retrieved from reference TRBV5-1 and TRBJ2-5, is KAGVTQTPRYLIKTRGQQVTLSCSPISGHRSVSWYQQTPGQGLQFLFEYFSETQRNKGNFPGRFSGRQFSNSRSEMNVSTLELGDSALYLCASSPGTAQETQYFGPGTRLLVL.

This clonotype is a singleton in its sample. The chain employs TRBV9 and TRBJ1-2; a possible D gene is TRBD1 (6 bases). The V gene lost 4 bases and the J gene lost 5 bases, with 15 bases spanning the gap. Germline-derived CDR1 and CDR2 are SGDLS and YYNGEE. This CDR3 spans 14 amino acids. The CDR3 protein is CASSSRQGWYGYTF. The CDR3 nucleotides read TGTGCCAGCAGCTCCCGCCAGGGGTGGTATGGCTACACCTTC.

The table lists this clonotype with a count of one. The chain combines TRBV4-2 with TRBJ2-1; the match to TRBD2 covers 8 bases. With V trimmed by 4 bases and J by 6 bases, 14 bases remained unmatched. There are 17 residues in the CDR3. The germline gives CDR1 LGHNA, CDR2 YNFKEQ. The CDR3 sequence is CASSLRARGAGGNEQFF. CDR3 sequence (DNA): TGTGCCAGCAGCCTTAGGGCTAGAGGGGCGGGGGGCAATGAGCAGTTCTTC.

The gene calls are TRBV28 and TRBJ2-5, with TRBD2 identical over 11 bases. Unmatched junction bases numbered 13, after V lost 5 bases and J lost 11 bases. Germline CDR1 reads MDHEN; CDR2 reads SYDVKM. This CDR3 is built from 15 residues. Here the CDR3 DNA reads TGTGCCAGCAGTCCTGCTAGCGGGGGGTGGAATGAGCAGTACTTC. It is translated as CASSPASGGWNEQYF.

The rearrangement links TRBV12-3 or TRBV12-4 to TRBJ1-1; 10 positions agree with TRBD1. V dropped 2 bases and J dropped 5; count of bases not matched to a gene: 8. The CDR3 length is 16 residues. CDR3 sequence: CASSLHPGQGGTEAFF. DNA for the CDR3: TGTGCCAGCAGTTTACACCCCGGACAGGGGGGAACTGAAGCTTTCTTT.

J is TRBJ2-1 and V is TRBV20-1; D not resolved. CDR1 and CDR2 (germline): DFQATT, SNEGSKA (reference sequence). The germline V and J ends were trimmed by 6 bases and 5 bases, with 14 bases remaining between them. The CDR3 is 13 amino acids. The CDR3: CSAAPGLNNEQFF. The CDR3 DNA reads TGCAGTGCAGCCCCGGGCCTGAACAATGAGCAGTTCTTC.

This chain connects TRBV6-5 to TRBJ2-7, with 10 bases fitting TRBD1. V trimming: 5 bases; J trimming: 6 bases; junction bases outside the gene matches: 10. Per the germline V gene, CDR1 is MNHEY and CDR2 is SVGAGI. The CDR3 totals 15 residues. CDR3 amino acids: CASSTLGQGFGEQYF. As DNA, the CDR3 is TGTGCCAGCAGTACGCTGGGACAGGGGTTTGGCGAGCAGTACTTC.

The V gene is TRBV10-3, the J gene TRBJ2-4; TRBD1 matches at 9 bases. CDR1 is ENHRY and CDR2 is SYGVKD in the germline V gene. The CDR3 contains 14 residues. J lost 6 bases, V lost 2 bases, and 2 bases had no gene match. CDR3 nucleotides: TGTGCCATCAGTGAGGAGACAGGGGGAAACATTCAGTACTTC. This encodes CAISEETGGNIQYF.

This clonotype was seen a few times. V usage is TRBV18 and J usage is TRBJ2-6; no clear D. The germline CDR1 and CDR2 sequences are KGHSH and LQKENI. The CDR3 loop spans 14 amino acids. Between the trimmed V and J ends, which lost 6 bases and 4 bases, there was a span of 10 bases. Here the CDR3 DNA reads TGTGCCAGCTCCCAGACTGGGGGGGCCAACGTCCTGACTTTC. Translating gives CASSQTGGANVLTF.

This chain uses TRBV5-1 with TRBJ2-1; the D gene is possibly TRBD1 (6 bases). Germline V gene sequence: CDR1 SGHRS, CDR2 YFSETQ. Trimming stripped 4 bases from V and 2 bases from J, with 10 bases between. The length of the CDR3 is 14 residues. The CDR3 loop reads CASSQNRAYNEQFF. The CDR3 region has the DNA TGCGCCAGCAGCCAAAACAGGGCCTACAATGAGCAGTTCTTC.

J is TRBJ2-3 and V is TRBV4-1; D remains unclear. Per the germline V gene, CDR1 is MGHRA and CDR2 is YSYEKL. Deletions cut 0 bases from V and 3 bases from J, with 19 bases between. The CDR3 covers 18 residues. CDR3 coding DNA: TGCGCCAGCAGCCAAGATCCTCCGGATAGACCCAGTACAGATACGCAGTATTTT. Translating gives CASSQDPPDRPSTDTQYF.

This clonotype has just a few counts. The chain uses TRBV5-1 and TRBJ2-1, with 13 bases identical to TRBD2. Germline V lookup: CDR1 SGHRS, CDR2 YFSETQ. The CDR3 runs to 16 residues. V trimming: 4 bases; J trimming: 11 bases; junction bases outside the gene matches: 12. CDR3 nucleotides: TGCGCCAGCAGCAGTACTAGCGGGGGGGCCAGGGGCCAGCAGTTCTTC. Its translation is CASSSTSGGARGQQFF.

The chain couples TRBV10-3 to TRBJ2-1; 7 bases are a match to TRBD2. The ends lost 10 bases at V and 8 bases at J; junction bases unmatched: 8. The germline V gene encodes CDR1 ENHRY and CDR2 SYGVKD. This CDR3 contains 12 residues. The CDR3 region has the DNA TGTGCCAGCGGACTAGAGGGGTATGAGCAGTTCTTC. It is translated as CASGLEGYEQFF.

This clonotype was detected only a few times. The chain is built from TRBV6-5 and TRBJ2-1, with 8 bases aligning to TRBD1. Germline CDR1 is MNHEY and CDR2 is SVGAGI. The length of the CDR3 is 16 residues. J was trimmed by 5 bases and V by 4 bases; bases with no gene match: 10. Written as DNA, the CDR3 is TGTGCCAGCAGTTCCTCATCAGGGGGCGTGAACAATGAGCAGTTCTTC. Residues: CASSSSSGGVNNEQFF.

The chain uses TRBV27 and TRBJ2-7; D may be TRBD1 or TRBD2 (5 bases each). Between the trimmed V and J ends, which lost 0 bases and 2 bases, there was a span of 11 bases. This CDR3 is built from 15 residues. The germline CDR1 and CDR2 sequences are MNHEY and SMNVEV (reference sequence). The CDR3 reads CASSLSGREPYEQYF. Here the CDR3 DNA reads TGTGCCAGCAGTTTATCTGGCAGGGAGCCCTACGAGCAGTACTTC.

V is TRBV11-2 and J is TRBJ2-7; 7 bases agree with TRBD2. Gene TRBJ2-5 matches the end of the DNA better, so the J call may be wrong. The CDR3 spans 16 residues. Germline loops: CDR1 SGHAT, CDR2 FQNNGV. The CDR3 DNA is TGTGCCAGCAGCTTAAGCGGGGCCGGAAATGCCGAGACCCAGTACTTC. It translates to CASSLSGAGNAETQYF.

CDR3: CASSPPLSGRNYGYTF. In DNA, the CDR3 is TGTGCCAGCAGCCCCCCCCTCAGTGGGAGGAATTATGGCTACACCTTC. The V call is TRBV13, the J call TRBJ1-2; D unresolved. The CDR3 has 16 amino acids. Germline assignment: CDR1 PRHDT and CDR2 FYEKMQ (reference sequence). V gave up 5 bases and J gave up 5 bases, with 21 bases separating them.

V is TRBV9 and J is TRBJ2-2; D may correspond to TRBD1 or TRBD2 (5 bases each). Germline CDR1 and CDR2: SGDLS and YYNGEE. The CDR3 extends over 14 amino acids. V lost 0 bases and J 6 bases, leaving 9 bases between the germline ends. Here the CDR3 reads CASSVEGTAGELFF. CDR3 DNA: TGTGCCAGCAGCGTAGAGGGGACCGCCGGGGAGCTGTTTTTT. Full variable domain (outside the CDR3, taken from reference TRBV9 and TRBJ2-2): DSGVTQTPKHLITATGQRVTLRCSPRSGDLSVYWYQQSLDQGLQFLIQYYNGEERAKGNILERFSAQQFPDLHSELNLSSLELGDSALYFCASSVEGTAGELFFGEGSRLTVL.